Listed below are T cell receptor beta chains from one sample, sequenced in a study of blood T cell repertoires in COVID-19. Sequencing was performed with immunoSEQ multiplex PCR; in TCRdb, only in-frame clones are kept and a portion is missing. The sample contains about 280,000 clones, nearly 90% of which appear only once. The specimen sequenced was PBMCs or T cells enriched from blood (not recorded which). Receptors were obtained from a woman aged 18-29 years with acute COVID-19. Both conserved end residues are part of each CDR3. A D gene is named only where the DNA matches it firmly. Clone size is shown for a subset of rows, as once, few, many or a class of expanded clone.

clone size	V gene	D gene	J gene	CDR3 protein	CDR3 DNA
-	TRBV28	-	TRBJ1-4	CASKTGSNEKLFF	TGTGCCAGCAAAACAGGTTCTAATGAAAAACTGTTTTTT
-	TRBV6-6	TRBD2	TRBJ2-3	CASREASGGTDTQYF	TGTGCCAGCAGGGAGGCTAGCGGGGGCACAGATACGCAGTATTTT
-	TRBV7-2	-	TRBJ2-7	CASSLASSASYEQYF	TGTGCCAGCAGCTTAGCGAGTAGCGCCTCCTACGAGCAGTACTTC
-	TRBV5-1	-	TRBJ2-1	CASSSRSGDNEQFF	TGCGCCAGCAGCTCGAGGAGCGGAGACAATGAGCAGTTCTTC
-	TRBV15	-	TRBJ2-2	CATSSYTSVTGELFF	TGTGCCACCAGCAGTTATACGTCGGTGACCGGGGAGCTGTTTTTT
-	TRBV18	-	TRBJ2-7	CASSPSRAAYEQYF	TGTGCCAGCTCACCAAGCAGGGCAGCCTACGAGCAGTACTTC
-	TRBV7-2	-	TRBJ1-5	CASSWAGGNQPQHF	TGTGCCAGCAGCTGGGCGGGGGGTAATCAGCCCCAGCATTTT
-	TRBV18	TRBD1	TRBJ2-7	CASSPKGTGTTYEQYF	TGTGCCAGCTCACCAAAAGGGACAGGGACGACCTACGAGCAGTACTTC
few	TRBV19	TRBD2	TRBJ2-1	CASSIDGLAGNIYNEQFF	TGTGCCAGTAGTATAGATGGACTAGCGGGTAATATCTACAATGAGCAGTTCTTC
-	TRBV29-1	TRBD2	TRBJ2-1	CSVAGGGDEQFF	TGCAGCGTGGCGGGAGGGGGGGATGAGCAGTTCTTC
-	TRBV7-2	TRBD1	TRBJ1-2	CASSLAGTGYYGYTF	TGTGCCAGCAGCTTAGCTGGGACAGGGTATTATGGCTACACCTTC
-	TRBV6-5	-	TRBJ2-2	CASGRGKTGELFF	TGTGCCAGCGGCAGGGGAAAAACCGGGGAGCTGTTTTTT
-	TRBV24-1	TRBD2	TRBJ2-1	CATSGLSTTKDPWALYNEQFF	TGTGCCACCTCGGGACTATCGACAACCAAAGACCCCTGGGCTTTATACAATGAGCAGTTCTTC
-	TRBV7-9	TRBD1	TRBJ2-7	CASSFRDRIYEQYF	TGTGCCAGCAGCTTCCGGGACAGAATATACGAGCAGTACTTC